This entry lists 6 T cell receptor beta chains sequenced from one sample in a study of cytomegalovirus exposure and HLA in healthy donors. PCR used 60 Vbeta primers and 13 Jbeta primers. TCRdb's table, derived via immunoSEQ multiplex PCR, lists solely in-frame clones and lacks some. The sample consists of about 150,000 clones, approximately 79% of them appearing once. The sample comprised PBMCs. All receptors derive from a male donor in good health and CMV-seronegative.

The rearrangement uses TRBV6-1 and TRBJ1-6; D is possibly TRBD1 (6 bases). Germline values: CDR1 MNHNS, CDR2 SASEGT. This CDR3 comprises 15 residues. Trimming took off 5 bases at V and 5 bases at J, with 13 bases between the two ends. The CDR3 loop is CASSPGQSDNSPLHF. The DNA for the CDR3 is TGTGCCAGCAGTCCCGGACAGAGTGATAATTCACCCCTCCACTTT.

The chain employs TRBV9 and TRBJ2-2, with TRBD2 matching over 9 bases. Germline V lookup: CDR1 SGDLS, CDR2 YYNGEE. V shed 0 bases, J shed 6 bases, and the junction held 3 bases outside the gene matches. CDR3 length equals 15 residues. The CDR3 region is CASSVELAGPGELFF. CDR3 DNA: TGTGCCAGCAGCGTAGAGCTAGCGGGGCCCGGGGAGCTGTTTTTT.

This clone was counted only a few times. The rearrangement joins TRBV10-3 to TRBJ1-2, with 7 bases matching TRBD1. This CDR3 is 14 amino acids long. Germline assignment: CDR1 ENHRY and CDR2 SYGVKD. Trimming at V came to 3 bases and at J to 5 bases, leaving 6 bases not matched to a gene. CDR3 nucleotides: TGTGCCATCAGTGACCTAGACAGGGCTTATGGCTACACCTTC. Protein product: CAISDLDRAYGYTF.

The V and J genes are TRBV7-2 and TRBJ1-6; possible D gene TRBD1, 5 bases. Germline lookup yields CDR1 SGHTA and CDR2 FQGNSA. Trimming removed 1 base from V and 7 bases from J, with 14 bases in between. The CDR3 runs 16 residues. CDR3 in DNA: TGTGCCAGCAGCTTAGTGTGGTCAGGGTGGAATTCACCCCTCCACTTT. Translating gives CASSLVWSGWNSPLHF.

This chain connects TRBV6-5 to TRBJ1-2, with 7 bases that match TRBD1. V was pared by 5 bases and J by 4 bases, with 13 bases of the junction left unmatched. The CDR3 runs to 16 residues. Germline values: CDR1 MNHEY, CDR2 SVGAGI. The CDR3 bases are TGTGCCAGCAGTAACTGGGACAGTCGAGAGTTCTATGGCTACACCTTC. As protein: CASSNWDSREFYGYTF.

The chain is built from TRBV19 and TRBJ2-7; 9 nucleotides match TRBD1. Germline V gives CDR1 LNHDA, CDR2 SQIVND (reference sequence). J lost 2 bases, V lost 3 bases, and 5 bases had no gene match. The CDR3 spans 15 residues. CDR3 in amino acids: CASSIPGQGTYEQYF. The CDR3 region has the DNA TGTGCCAGTAGTATTCCAGGACAGGGGACCTACGAGCAGTACTTC.